This T cell receptor (beta chain) was found in a study of T cells after yellow fever vaccination (dated by TCRdb to the late 2010s). Looking at the study overall: Libraries from fractions with low cell numbers were prepared with the SMART-Seq v4 Ultra Low Input RNA kit. To follow T-cell clones before and after primary and booster YFV17D yellow fever vaccination, bulk TCR alpha and beta repertoires were sequenced over time. Two healthy male donors, one aged 18 to 30 and one aged 30 to 40 years, were included in the cohort. Blood was drawn at multiple timepoints before and after primary and secondary immunization, with bulk PBMC replicates and cell subsets isolated.

Details on this clonotype: No cognate antigen has been identified for it. No clone much larger than this one lies a single base away; base qualities are absent.

TCR cDNA was made using 5'RACE template switching, a step that added a universal primer site and unique molecular identifiers. Priming of cDNA synthesis was performed from both the TCR alpha and TCR beta constant segments. Library amplification involved two PCR steps, and the second step added sample barcodes and sequencing adapters. Libraries were sequenced on Illumina HiSeq 2500 (2x100 bp) or NovaSeq (2x150 bp). Turning to the authors' computational methods: MIGEC was used to demultiplex reads and collapse the reads into UMI consensus sequences, and MiXCR was used for V(D)J alignment. Vaccine-responding clonotypes were defined with edgeR using replicate PBMC samples, requiring FDR below 0.01 and a log2 fold change above 5 up to day 15. Each bulk clonotype was labeled CD4 or CD8 based on which sequenced repertoire, CD4 or CD8, contained the clonotype at higher abundance. TCRdb reanalyzed the raw reads on its own, using fastp at Q25 for trimming and MiXCR for clone calling, and kept in-frame beta chains. Under each unique CDR3 protein, matching rows form one entry showing the most common genes and DNA. The V and J calls were not made by the authors but by TCRdb's processing. Within this sample are about 350,000 distinct CDR3 sequences, with less than 9.5% of them counted one time only. Clones ranked in the top ten supply approximately 16% of the sample.

The sample's treatment or condition label is to be understood as: live attenuated yellow fever vaccine strain. At each blood-draw timepoint, two biological replicates of bulk PBMCs were obtained. A standard Ficoll-Paque protocol was used to isolate PBMCs from peripheral blood. TriZol was used to extract RNA from bulk PBMCs, CD4 and CD8 fractions, and dextramer-positive and dextramer-negative fractions. The paper's findings and limits, for the study overall: Most clones expanded after primary vaccination were re-detected after the booster (just under 97% of CD4 and around 86% of CD8), suggesting broad memory maintenance. Because only a couple of donors were included in the study, the extent to which the findings can be generalized is limited. Compared with the primary T-cell response, the secondary T-cell response was weaker but faster, peaking on day 5 rather than day 15. Because abundant contaminating clonotypes from the bulk population could be contained in FACS-sorted repertoires, computational filtering was required. A small share of clonotypes was detected in both CD4 and CD8 compartments, with the overlap likely arising from convergent recombination.

Its CDR3 holds 16 amino acids, cysteine through phenylalanine. The entry retains the CDR3 DNA only, 48 bases that are in frame from base 1. The germline V gene sets CDR1 to SGHRS and CDR2 to YFSETQ. V is reduced by 4 bases and J by 3 bases, leaving a spacing of 16 bases between them. This TCR came from a young man who received the YFV17D yellow fever vaccine. Recombination linked TRBV5-1 to TRBJ2-2; a tentative D match to TRBD1 spans 5 bases. The specimen comprised PBMCs, sampled 35 to 50 days after the first yellow fever vaccination. The sequence in DNA is TGCGCCAGCAGCGCGTCAGGGTCGCGCGACACCGGGGAGCTGTTTTTT. Its translation is CASSASGSRDTGELFF.